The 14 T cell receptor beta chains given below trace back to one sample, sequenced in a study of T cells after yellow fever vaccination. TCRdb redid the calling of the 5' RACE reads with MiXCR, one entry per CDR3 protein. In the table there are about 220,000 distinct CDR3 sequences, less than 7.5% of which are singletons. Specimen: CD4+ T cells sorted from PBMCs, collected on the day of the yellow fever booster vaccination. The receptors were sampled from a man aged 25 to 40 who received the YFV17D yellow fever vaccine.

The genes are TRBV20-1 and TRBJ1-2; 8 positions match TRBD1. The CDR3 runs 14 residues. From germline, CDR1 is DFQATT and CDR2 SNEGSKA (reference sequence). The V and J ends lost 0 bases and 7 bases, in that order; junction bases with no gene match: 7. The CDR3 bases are TGCAGTGCTAGAGATAAGGACAGGGCATCTGGCTACACCTTC. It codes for CSARDKDRASGYTF.

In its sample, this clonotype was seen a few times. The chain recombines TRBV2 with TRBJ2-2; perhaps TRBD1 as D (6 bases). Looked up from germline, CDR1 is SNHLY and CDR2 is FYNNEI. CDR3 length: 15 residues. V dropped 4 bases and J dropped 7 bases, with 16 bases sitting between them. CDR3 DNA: TGTGCCAGCAGTGTGAGGGCGAGGGGGATCGGGGAGCTGTTTTTT. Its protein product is CASSVRARGIGELFF.

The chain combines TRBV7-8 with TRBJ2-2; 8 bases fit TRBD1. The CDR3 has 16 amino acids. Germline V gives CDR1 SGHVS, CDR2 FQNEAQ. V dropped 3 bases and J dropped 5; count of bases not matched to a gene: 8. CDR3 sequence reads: CASSFGGRGLTGELFF. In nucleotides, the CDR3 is TGTGCCAGCAGCTTTGGTGGCAGGGGGCTAACCGGGGAGCTGTTTTTT.

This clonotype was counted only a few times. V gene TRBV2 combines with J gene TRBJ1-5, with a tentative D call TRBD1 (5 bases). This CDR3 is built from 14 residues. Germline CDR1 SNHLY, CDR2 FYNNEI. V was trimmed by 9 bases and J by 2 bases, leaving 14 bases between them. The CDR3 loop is CASGGVYGNQPQHF. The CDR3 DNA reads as TGTGCCAGTGGGGGAGTATATGGCAATCAGCCCCAGCATTTT.

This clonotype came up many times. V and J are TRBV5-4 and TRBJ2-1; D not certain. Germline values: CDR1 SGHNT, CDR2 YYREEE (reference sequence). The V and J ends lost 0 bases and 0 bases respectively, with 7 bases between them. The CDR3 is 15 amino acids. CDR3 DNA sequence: TGTGCCAGCAGCTTGGCGGCGGACTCCTACAATGAGCAGTTCTTC. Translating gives CASSLAADSYNEQFF.

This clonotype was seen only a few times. CDR3 loop: CASSFDEQFF. The DNA of the CDR3 is TGTGCCAGCAGTTTCGATGAGCAGTTCTTC. The chain is built from TRBV12-3 or TRBV12-4 and TRBJ2-1; D is undetermined. With 3 bases removed from V and 8 bases from J, the gap between germline ends came to 2 bases. This CDR3 region has 10 residues.

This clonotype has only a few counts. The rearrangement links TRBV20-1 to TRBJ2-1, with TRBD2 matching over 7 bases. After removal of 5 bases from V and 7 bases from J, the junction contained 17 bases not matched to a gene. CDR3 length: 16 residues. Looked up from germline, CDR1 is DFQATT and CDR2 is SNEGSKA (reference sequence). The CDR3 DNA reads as TGCAGTGCTCTCCGGGGAGGGAGCCTGGGGAGGAATGAGCAGTTCTTC. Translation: CSALRGGSLGRNEQFF.

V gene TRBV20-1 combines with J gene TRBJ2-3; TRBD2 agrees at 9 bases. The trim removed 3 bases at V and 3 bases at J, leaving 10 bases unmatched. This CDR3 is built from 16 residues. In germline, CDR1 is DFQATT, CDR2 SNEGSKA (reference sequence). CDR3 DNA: TGCAGTGCTAGTGGGGGATTGAGCGGGAGGACAGATACGCAGTATTTT. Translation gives CSASGGLSGRTDTQYF.

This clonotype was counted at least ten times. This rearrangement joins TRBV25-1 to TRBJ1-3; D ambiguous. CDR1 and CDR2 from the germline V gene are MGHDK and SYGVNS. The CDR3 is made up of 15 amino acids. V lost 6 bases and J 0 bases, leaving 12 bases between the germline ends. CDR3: CASSPHGVSGNTIYF. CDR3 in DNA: TGTGCCAGCAGCCCTCATGGGGTCTCTGGAAACACCATATATTTT. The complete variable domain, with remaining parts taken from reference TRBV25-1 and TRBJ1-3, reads EADIYQTPRYLVIGTGKKITLECSQTMGHDKMYWYQQDPGMELHLIHYSYGVNSTEKGDLSSESTVSRIRTEHFPLTLESARPSHTSQYLCASSPHGVSGNTIYFGEGSWLTVV.

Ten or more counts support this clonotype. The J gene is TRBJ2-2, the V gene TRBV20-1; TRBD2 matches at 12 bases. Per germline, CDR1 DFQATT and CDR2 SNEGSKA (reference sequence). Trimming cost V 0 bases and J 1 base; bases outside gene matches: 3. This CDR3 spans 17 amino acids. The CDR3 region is CSARDQLAGGNTGELFF. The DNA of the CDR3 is TGCAGTGCTAGAGATCAACTAGCGGGGGGGAACACCGGGGAGCTGTTTTTT.

The CDR3 sequence: CASSIGRDNSPLHF. The CDR3 DNA is TGTGCCAGCAGCATCGGACGAGATAATTCACCCCTCCACTTT. The chain combines TRBV2 with TRBJ1-6; no firm D call. V was cut by 6 bases and J by 5 bases, with 11 bases left in between. This CDR3 has 14 residues. CDR1 and CDR2 (germline): SNHLY, FYNNEI.

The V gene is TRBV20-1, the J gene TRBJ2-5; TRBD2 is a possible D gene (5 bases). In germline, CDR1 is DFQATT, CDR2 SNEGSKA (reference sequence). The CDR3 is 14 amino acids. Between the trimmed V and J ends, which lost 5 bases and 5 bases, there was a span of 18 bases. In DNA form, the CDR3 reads TGCAGTGCTCCCCGAGGCGGAGGCGGGGAGACCCAGTACTTC. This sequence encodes CSAPRGGGGETQYF.

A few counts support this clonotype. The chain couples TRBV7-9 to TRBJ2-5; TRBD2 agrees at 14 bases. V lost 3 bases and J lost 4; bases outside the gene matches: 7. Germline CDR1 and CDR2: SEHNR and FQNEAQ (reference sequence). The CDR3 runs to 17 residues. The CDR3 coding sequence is TGTGCCAGCAGCTTTAGGACTAGCGGGAGGTTTGGAGAGACCCAGTACTTC. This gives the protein CASSFRTSGRFGETQYF.

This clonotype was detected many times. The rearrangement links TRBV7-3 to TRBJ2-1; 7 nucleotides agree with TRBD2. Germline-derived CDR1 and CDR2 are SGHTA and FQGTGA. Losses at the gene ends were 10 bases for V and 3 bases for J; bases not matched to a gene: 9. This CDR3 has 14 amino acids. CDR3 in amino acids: CATALAGNYNEQFF. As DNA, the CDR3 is TGTGCCACGGCATTAGCGGGCAACTACAATGAGCAGTTCTTC.